This is a list of T cell receptor beta chains from one sample in a study of shared clonotypes between healthy human individuals. TCRdb's copy holds only in-frame clones and misses some; the assay was immunoSEQ multiplex PCR. The table records under 2,000,000 clones, about 95% of them present only once. Sequenced: naive CD8+ T cells sorted from blood. Receptors originate from a young man in good health. Both conserved end residues are part of each CDR3. A D gene is named only where the DNA matches it firmly. Clone size appears in some rows only: once, few, many, or a class for an expanded clone.

j_call clone_size d_call v_call cdr3_aa cdr3_nt
TRBJ1-6 once TRBD1 TRBV5-6 CASSLYRGSSPLHF TGTGCCAGCAGCTTGTACAGGGGAAGTTCACCCCTCCACTTT
TRBJ2-4 . . TRBV11-2 CASSLNKNIQYF TGTGCCAGCAGCTTAAACAAAAACATTCAGTACTTC
TRBJ2-5 . . TRBV19 CASQRTTTQETQYF TGTGCCAGCCAAAGGACCACTACCCAAGAGACCCAGTACTTC
TRBJ2-1 . TRBD1 TRBV4-1 CASSRKAGGSYNEQFF TGCGCCAGCAGCCGTAAAGCAGGGGGCTCCTACAATGAGCAGTTCTTC
TRBJ1-2 . TRBD1 TRBV29-1 CSVVTGDYGYTF TGCAGCGTGGTGACAGGGGACTATGGCTACACCTTC
TRBJ2-2 . . TRBV27 CASSLTRGELFF TGTGCCAGCAGTTTGACCCGCGGGGAGCTGTTTTTT
TRBJ2-1 . . TRBV5-1 CASSLNYNEQFF TGCGCCAGCAGCCTTAACTACAATGAGCAGTTCTTC
TRBJ1-1 . TRBD1 TRBV9 CASSAIRQGETEAFF TGTGCCAGCAGCGCCATCCGACAGGGAGAAACTGAAGCTTTCTTT
TRBJ1-1 . . TRBV2 CASSDLNTEAFF TGTGCCAGCAGTGATCTTAACACTGAAGCTTTCTTT
TRBJ2-1 once . TRBV29-1 CSVGGHDRSYNEQFF TGCAGCGTTGGTGGGCATGACAGGTCCTACAATGAGCAGTTCTTC
TRBJ1-5 . TRBD1 TRBV28 CASRNTGASNQPQHF TGTGCCAGCAGGAACACAGGGGCTAGCAATCAGCCCCAGCATTTT
TRBJ2-1 . . TRBV5-6 CASSPRGPEQFF TGTGCCAGCAGCCCGAGGGGACCAGAGCAGTTCTTC
TRBJ1-2 . . TRBV4-1 CASSQGVADNYGYTF TGCGCCAGCAGCCAAGGTGTTGCGGATAACTATGGCTACACCTTC
TRBJ2-7 once . TRBV29-1 CSVGGQAGGNEQYF TGCAGCGTTGGGGGCCAGGCCGGGGGCAACGAGCAGTACTTC
TRBJ2-7 once TRBD1 TRBV4-2 CASTSGTGAEQYF TGTGCCAGCACCTCCGGGACAGGGGCCGAGCAGTACTTC